The rows below give T cell receptor beta chains drawn from one sample of a study of cytomegalovirus exposure and HLA in healthy donors. Sequenced by immunoSEQ multiplex PCR; TCRdb stores in-frame clones only, minus some. The repertoire shows 150,000 to 200,000 clones; the top ten hold 0.65% to 0.9%. The specimen was PBMCs. These receptors all come from a woman between 18 and 29 years old in good health and CMV-seropositive. Both conserved end residues are part of each CDR3. Each record gives: J gene, D gene, V gene, CDR3 DNA, CDR3 protein. D genes are given only for firm matches.

TRBJ2-7 | - | TRBV11-2 | TGTGCCAGCAGCTTAGCGGGAGAGTCCTACGAGCAGTACTTC | CASSLAGESYEQYF
TRBJ1-1 | TRBD1 | TRBV4-1 | TGCGCCAGCAGCCAAGTGACAGGGGGCGGGGGAACTGAAGCTTTCTTT | CASSQVTGGGGTEAFF
TRBJ2-3 | TRBD2 | TRBV7-3 | TGTGCCAGCAGCTCTCTAGCGGGGGGAGATACGCAGTATTTT | CASSSLAGGDTQYF
TRBJ1-3 | - | TRBV7-2 | TGTGCCAGCAGCCCTTCAGGTGGAAACACCATATATTTT | CASSPSGGNTIYF
TRBJ1-2 | - | TRBV6-1 | TGTGCCAGCCGACCCTTTGAGGGACCGGGGGATGGGTACACCTTC | CASRPFEGPGDGYTF
TRBJ1-6 | TRBD1 | TRBV5-6 | TGTGCCAGCAGCTCCCCCGGGACAGGGGTGTCACCCCTCCACTTT | CASSSPGTGVSPLHF
TRBJ2-6 | - | TRBV30 | TGTGCCTGGAGCGGGGTACACGTCCTGACTTTC | CAWSGVHVLTF
TRBJ2-1 | - | TRBV4-3 | TGCGCCAGCAGCCCCATCACTGAAAGCTCCTACAATGAGCAGTTCTTC | CASSPITESSYNEQFF
TRBJ2-5 | - | TRBV10-3 | TGTGCCATCAGACCAAGCGGCGATTACGAGACCCAGTACTTC | CAIRPSGDYETQYF
TRBJ2-1 | - | TRBV4-2 | TGTGCCAGCAGCCAAGATACCTACAATGAGCAGTTCTTC | CASSQDTYNEQFF
TRBJ2-7 | - | TRBV6-5 | TGTGCCAGCAGTTACTCCTTGAAGTACGAGCAGTACTTC | CASSYSLKYEQYF
TRBJ1-6 | TRBD1 | TRBV18 | TGTGCCAGCTCACCCACAGGGGAGGTTTCACCCCTCCACTTT | CASSPTGEVSPLHF
TRBJ1-4 | TRBD1 | TRBV9 | TGTGCCAGCAGCGTACAGGGGGCAACTAATGAAAAACTGTTTTTT | CASSVQGATNEKLFF
TRBJ1-1 | - | TRBV10-3 | TGTGCCATCAGTGTTCCTCGGGGGGAAGCTTTCTTT | CAISVPRGEAFF
TRBJ1-1 | - | TRBV7-8 | TGTGCCAGCAGCTTAGTTTCAGGGAACACTGAAGCTTTCTTT | CASSLVSGNTEAFF
TRBJ2-2 | - | TRBV6-5 | TGTGCCAGCAGGCCTGGGACTGATAACACCGGGGAGCTGTTTTTT | CASRPGTDNTGELFF
TRBJ2-2 | - | TRBV7-5 | TGTGTCAGAAGCTTAGTTGAGTCGAGCGGGAGTTACACCGGGGAGCTGTTTTTT | CVRSLVESSGSYTGELFF
TRBJ2-7 | TRBD2 | TRBV4-1 | TGCGCCAGCAGCCAACGGACTAGCGGGGGCTACGAGCAGTACTTC | CASSQRTSGGYEQYF
TRBJ1-1 | - | TRBV1 | TGCACCAGCAGCCAAGATATGCCAGTGAACACTGAAGCTTTCTTT | CTSSQDMPVNTEAFF
TRBJ1-2 | - | TRBV15 | TGTGCCACCAGCCAGGACAGAGGCTATGGCTACACCTTC | CATSQDRGYGYTF
TRBJ1-2 | - | TRBV6-1 | TGTGCCAGCAGTGCACTTGACAGGCCTACTAACTATGGCTACACCTTC | CASSALDRPTNYGYTF
TRBJ2-1 | TRBD2 | TRBV5-6 | TGTGCCAGCAGCCAAAGCGGGAGGGGTGAGCAGTTCTTC | CASSQSGRGEQFF
TRBJ2-3 | TRBD2 | TRBV13 | TGTGCCAGCAGCTTATCTAGCGGATCCACAGATACGCAGTATTTT | CASSLSSGSTDTQYF
TRBJ1-2 | - | TRBV5-6 | TGTGCCAGCAGCTTGGGCAGGGGACCTGATGGCTACACCTTC | CASSLGRGPDGYTF
TRBJ1-2 | - | TRBV2 | TGTGCCAGCAGTGAAGCGATCGGGTCGGGTGGCTACACCTTC | CASSEAIGSGGYTF
TRBJ1-1 | - | TRBV7-2 | TGTGCCAGCAGCTTAGCCGCGGGGGTTGAAGCTTTCTTT | CASSLAAGVEAFF
TRBJ2-5 | - | TRBV9 | TGTGCCAGCAGCGCCCCGTCAGGAGGATCAGAGACCCAGTACTTC | CASSAPSGGSETQYF
TRBJ1-2 | - | TRBV5-1 | TGCGCCAGCAGCGAGGGGGGGGACTATGGCTACACCTTC | CASSEGGDYGYTF
TRBJ2-1 | - | TRBV7-8 | TGTGCCAGCAGCTGGGACTCTTACAATGAGCAGTTCTTC | CASSWDSYNEQFF
TRBJ2-6 | - | TRBV29-1 | TGCAGCGTTCGGTCCTCTGGGGCCAACGTCCTGACTTTC | CSVRSSGANVLTF
TRBJ1-4 | - | TRBV6-5 | TGTGCCAGCAGCTCAACAGAAACCAATGAAAAACTGTTTTTT | CASSSTETNEKLFF
TRBJ1-2 | TRBD1 | TRBV6-1 | TGTGCCAGCAGTGTGGACAGGGGGCTTCATGGCTACACCTTC | CASSVDRGLHGYTF
TRBJ2-5 | - | TRBV7-2 | TGTGCCAGCAGCTTGGGAGGGGGGGAGACCCAGTACTTC | CASSLGGGETQYF
TRBJ2-5 | - | TRBV5-1 | TGCGCCAGCAGCTTCGGACATGGGCGGTACCAAGAGACCCAGTACTTC | CASSFGHGRYQETQYF
TRBJ1-5 | - | TRBV7-8 | TGTGCCAGCAGCTTAGGGGGGCGGGGGAATCAGCCCCAGCATTTT | CASSLGGRGNQPQHF
TRBJ2-2 | TRBD1 | TRBV30 | TGTACCGTGGGACAGGGGCACACCGGGGAGCTGTTTTTT | CTVGQGHTGELFF
TRBJ2-7 | TRBD1 | TRBV6-5 | TGTGCCAGCAGTCCTCGACAGGGAAGCTCCTACGAGCAGTACTTC | CASSPRQGSSYEQYF
TRBJ2-2 | - | TRBV9 | TGTGCCAGCAGCCCCGGACAAATCCGAACCGGGGAGCTGTTTTTT | CASSPGQIRTGELFF
TRBJ2-1 | - | TRBV9 | TGTGCCAGCAGCGTAGTTTACGGGGACAATGAGCAGTTCTTC | CASSVVYGDNEQFF
TRBJ2-7 | - | TRBV11-2 | TGTGCCAGCAGCCACCCGCTGGAGGCTACCTACGAGCAGTACTTC | CASSHPLEATYEQYF
TRBJ2-3 | - | TRBV7-7 | TGTGCCAGCAGCTTAGTAGGCGGTAGCACAGATACGCAGTATTTT | CASSLVGGSTDTQYF
TRBJ2-7 | - | TRBV7-8 | TGTGCCAGCAGCTTAGCCCTGACAGGTAGCTCCTACGAGCAGTACTTC | CASSLALTGSSYEQYF
TRBJ2-3 | - | TRBV9 | TGTGCCAGCAGCGTAGCCATCGCACATACAGATACGCAGTATTTT | CASSVAIAHTDTQYF
TRBJ2-7 | TRBD1 | TRBV7-9 | TGTGCCAGCAGCAGGACAGGGGACCCTCACGGGCAGTACTTC | CASSRTGDPHGQYF
TRBJ2-1 | TRBD2 | TRBV4-1 | TGCGCCAGCAGCCAAGGGGGGACTAGCTTCCATGAGCAGTTCTTC | CASSQGGTSFHEQFF
TRBJ1-6 | - | TRBV2 | TGTGCCAGCAGTGCAGGGGCCGGTTCACCCCTCCACTTT | CASSAGAGSPLHF
TRBJ1-2 | - | TRBV30 | TGTGCCTGGAGTGGTACAGGGAACTATGGAGGCTACACCTTC | CAWSGTGNYGGYTF
TRBJ2-1 | - | TRBV4-1 | TGCGCCAGCAGCCAAGTAGCGGCTAGCTCCTACAATGAGCAGTTCTTC | CASSQVAASSYNEQFF
TRBJ1-2 | TRBD1 | TRBV6-5 | TGTGCCAGCAGTTCGGGGGGACAGGGGGAATACTATGGCTACACCTTC | CASSSGGQGEYYGYTF
TRBJ1-2 | TRBD1 | TRBV19 | TGTGCCAGTAGTATAGCAGGGGGCCCAGGCTATGGCTACACCTTC | CASSIAGGPGYGYTF